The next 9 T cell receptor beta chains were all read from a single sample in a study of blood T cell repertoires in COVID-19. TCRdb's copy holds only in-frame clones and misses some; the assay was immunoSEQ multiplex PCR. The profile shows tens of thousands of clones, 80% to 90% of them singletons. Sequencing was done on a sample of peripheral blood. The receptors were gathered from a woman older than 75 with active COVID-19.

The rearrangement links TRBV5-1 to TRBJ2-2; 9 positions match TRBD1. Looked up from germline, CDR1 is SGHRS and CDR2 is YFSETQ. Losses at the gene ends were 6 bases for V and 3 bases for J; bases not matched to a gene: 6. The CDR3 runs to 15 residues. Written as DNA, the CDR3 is TGCGCCAGCACCTCTAGGACAGGGGACACCGGGGAGCTGTTTTTT. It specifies CASTSRTGDTGELFF. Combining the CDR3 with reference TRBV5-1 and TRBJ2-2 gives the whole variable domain KAGVTQTPRYLIKTRGQQVTLSCSPISGHRSVSWYQQTPGQGLQFLFEYFSETQRNKGNFPGRFSGRQFSNSRSEMNVSTLELGDSALYLCASTSRTGDTGELFFGEGSRLTVL.

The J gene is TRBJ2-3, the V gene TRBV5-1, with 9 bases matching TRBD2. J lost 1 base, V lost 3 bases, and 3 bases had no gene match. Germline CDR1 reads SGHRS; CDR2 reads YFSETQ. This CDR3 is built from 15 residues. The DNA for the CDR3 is TGCGCCAGCAGCTCCTTAGCGGGGGGCACAGATACGCAGTATTTT. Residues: CASSSLAGGTDTQYF.

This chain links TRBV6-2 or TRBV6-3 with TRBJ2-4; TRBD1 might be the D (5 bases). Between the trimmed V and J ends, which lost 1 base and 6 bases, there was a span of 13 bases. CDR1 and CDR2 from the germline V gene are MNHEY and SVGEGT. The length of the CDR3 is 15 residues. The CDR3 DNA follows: TGTGCCAGCAGTTACTTGGCAGCCCAGGGAAACATTCAGTACTTC. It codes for CASSYLAAQGNIQYF.

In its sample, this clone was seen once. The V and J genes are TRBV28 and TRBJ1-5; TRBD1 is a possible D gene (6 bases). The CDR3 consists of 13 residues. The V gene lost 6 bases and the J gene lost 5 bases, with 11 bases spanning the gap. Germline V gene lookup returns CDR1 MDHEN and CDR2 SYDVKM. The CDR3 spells CASRQTGDQPQHF. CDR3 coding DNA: TGTGCCAGCAGACAGACAGGTGATCAGCCCCAGCATTTT.

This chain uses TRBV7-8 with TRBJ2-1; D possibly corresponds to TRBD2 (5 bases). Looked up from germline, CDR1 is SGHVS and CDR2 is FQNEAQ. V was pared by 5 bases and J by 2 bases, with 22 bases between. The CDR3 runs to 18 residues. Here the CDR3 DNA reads TGTGCCAGCAGCACGGGCTTTCCCAGCGGTGGGGCCTACAATGAGCAGTTCTTC. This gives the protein CASSTGFPSGGAYNEQFF.

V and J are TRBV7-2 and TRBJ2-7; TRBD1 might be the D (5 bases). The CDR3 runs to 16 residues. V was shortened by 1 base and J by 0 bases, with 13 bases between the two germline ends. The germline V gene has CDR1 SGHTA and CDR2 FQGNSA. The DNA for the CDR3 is TGTGCCAGCAGCTTAGGCGCCAGGGCGTCCTCCTACGAGCAGTACTTC. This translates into CASSLGARASSYEQYF.

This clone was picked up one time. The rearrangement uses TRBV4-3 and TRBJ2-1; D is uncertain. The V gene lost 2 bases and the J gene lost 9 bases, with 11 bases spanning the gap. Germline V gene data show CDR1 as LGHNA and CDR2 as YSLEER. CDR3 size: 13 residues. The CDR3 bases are TGCGCCAGCAGCCAACGTCCCGACTTTGAGCAGTTCTTC. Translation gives CASSQRPDFEQFF.

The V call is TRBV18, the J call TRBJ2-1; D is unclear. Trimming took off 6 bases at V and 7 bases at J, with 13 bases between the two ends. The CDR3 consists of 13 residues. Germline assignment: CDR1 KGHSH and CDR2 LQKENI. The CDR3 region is CASSPQKLNEQFF. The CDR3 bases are TGTGCCAGCTCGCCCCAGAAGTTAAATGAGCAGTTCTTC.

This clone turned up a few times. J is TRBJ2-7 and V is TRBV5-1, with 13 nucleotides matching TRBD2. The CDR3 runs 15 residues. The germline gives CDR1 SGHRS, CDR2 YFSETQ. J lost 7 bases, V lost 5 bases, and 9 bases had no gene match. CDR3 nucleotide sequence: TGCGCCAGCAGTCACACTAGCGGGAGGGCGCGTGAGCAGTACTTC. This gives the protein CASSHTSGRAREQYF.